What follows are 19 T cell receptor beta chains derived from one specimen sequenced in a study of brain T cells in children with intractable seizures. The protocol was immunoSEQ multiplex PCR, while the TCRdb copy is restricted to in-frame clones and leaves out a portion. The sample has 300,000 to 400,000 clones, about 93% seen once. The time point here: blood from clinic visit 5 months post-surgery; TSC patient then seizure free. The source was peripheral blood, collected 5 to 6 months after surgery. All receptors derive from a boy in the first two years of life with tuberous sclerosis and intractable seizures.

The V and J genes are TRBV9 and TRBJ2-7, with 10 bases matching TRBD1. V dropped 4 bases and J dropped 6; count of bases not matched to a gene: 10. The germline V gene has CDR1 SGDLS and CDR2 YYNGEE. The CDR3 extends over 15 amino acids. CDR3 DNA: TGTGCCAGCAGCCCTCTCCGGGACAGGGGCGGCGAGCAGTACTTC. It yields the protein CASSPLRDRGGEQYF. Looking up the rest from reference TRBV9 and TRBJ2-7 gives the full variable domain: DSGVTQTPKHLITATGQRVTLRCSPRSGDLSVYWYQQSLDQGLQFLIQYYNGEERAKGNILERFSAQQFPDLHSELNLSSLELGDSALYFCASSPLRDRGGEQYFGPGTRLTVT.

This chain links TRBV10-2 with TRBJ1-5; D perhaps matches TRBD1 (6 bases). The germline CDR1 and CDR2 sequences are WSHSY and SAAADI. Trimming took off 3 bases at V and 3 bases at J, with 9 bases between the two ends. The CDR3 spans 14 residues. CDR3 sequence: CASSDGQINQPQHF. CDR3 nucleotide sequence: TGCGCCAGCAGTGACGGACAGATCAATCAGCCCCAGCATTTT.

The gene calls are TRBV27 and TRBJ2-7; 9 positions agree with TRBD1. Per germline, CDR1 MNHEY and CDR2 SMNVEV (reference sequence). The J segment lost 1 base and the V segment lost 8 bases, leaving 9 bases of the junction unmatched. The CDR3 spans 15 residues. The CDR3 sequence is CASSSSGTGSYEQYF. The CDR3 nucleotides are TGTGCCAGCTCATCGTCCGGGACAGGGTCCTACGAGCAGTACTTC.

V is TRBV5-1 and J is TRBJ1-6; tentatively, D is TRBD1 (5 bases). V lost 5 bases and J lost 9, with 18 bases in between. CDR3 length: 15 residues. Germline V gene lookup returns CDR1 SGHRS and CDR2 YFSETQ. The DNA of the CDR3 is TGCGCCAGCAGTCTCGGAGAGGGACGGAGTTCACCCCTCCACTTT. It translates to CASSLGEGRSSPLHF.

The genes are TRBV15 and TRBJ2-7; D tentatively reads TRBD1 or TRBD2 (5 bases each). Germline V gives CDR1 LNHNV, CDR2 YYDKDF (reference sequence). The CDR3 length is 14 residues. Trimming took off 0 bases at V and 4 bases at J, with 10 bases between the two ends. The CDR3 reads CATSREGRLYEQYF. The CDR3 DNA reads TGTGCCACCAGCAGAGAGGGACGGCTTTACGAGCAGTACTTC.

J is TRBJ2-1 and V is TRBV11-2; no firm D call. Germline CDR1 and CDR2: SGHAT and FQNNGV. The V end was cut by 0 bases, the J end by 3 bases, with 3 bases between. CDR3 length equals 13 residues. The chain's CDR3 is CASSLDIYNEQFF. Here the CDR3 DNA reads TGTGCCAGCAGCTTAGATATCTACAATGAGCAGTTCTTC.

The rearrangement links TRBV7-3 to TRBJ2-3; D call uncertain. Looked up from germline, CDR1 is SGHTA and CDR2 is FQGTGA. CDR3 length equals 13 residues. Trimming removed 2 bases at V and 5 bases at J, with 8 bases between. CDR3 residues: CASSLVVGDTQYF. In DNA, the CDR3 is TGTGCCAGCAGCTTAGTCGTAGGAGATACGCAGTATTTT.

CDR3 DNA sequence: TGTGCCACCAGGGGGGGGAAGGCAGGGTCTGAAGCTTTCTTT. Translating it yields CATRGGKAGSEAFF. The chain joins TRBV24-1 to TRBJ1-1, with a tentative D call TRBD1 (5 bases). Trimming removed 7 bases from V and 6 bases from J, with 17 bases in between. The CDR3 is 14 residues long. In germline, CDR1 is KGHDR, CDR2 SFDVKD.

The genes are TRBV2 and TRBJ2-1; unclear D gene. Trimming took 8 bases from V and 7 from J, leaving 6 bases between them. Germline lookup yields CDR1 SNHLY and CDR2 FYNNEI. The CDR3 covers 10 residues. As DNA, the CDR3 is TGTGCCAGCCTAGGTAATGAGCAGTTCTTC. This gives the protein CASLGNEQFF.

CDR3 sequence reads: CASSFSPTGGAYGYTF. The DNA of the CDR3 is TGTGCCAGCAGCTTTTCCCCGACAGGGGGCGCATATGGCTACACCTTC. V is TRBV7-9 and J is TRBJ1-2, with TRBD1 matching 10 bases. J gave up 5 bases and V 3 bases, and 9 bases lay outside the gene matches. The CDR3 loop spans 16 amino acids. Germline values: CDR1 SEHNR, CDR2 FQNEAQ (reference sequence). Full variable domain (remainder filled in from reference TRBV7-9 and TRBJ1-2): DTGVSQNPRHKITKRGQNVTFRCDPISEHNRLYWYRQTLGQGPEFLTYFQNEAQLEKSRLLSDRFSAERPKGSFSTLEIQRTEQGDSAMYLCASSFSPTGGAYGYTFGSGTRLTVV.

This clone was observed a handful of times. The V gene is TRBV27, the J gene TRBJ1-5, with D perhaps matching TRBD1 (5 bases). The V and J ends lost 6 bases and 4 bases respectively, with 16 bases between them. CDR1 MNHEY and CDR2 SMNVEV come from the germline V gene (reference sequence). This CDR3 spans 15 amino acids. CDR3 residues: CASSFGAVGNQPQHF. CDR3 DNA: TGTGCCAGCAGCTTCGGGGCAGTGGGAAATCAGCCCCAGCATTTT.

In DNA, the CDR3 is TGTGCCAGCAGCTTATATAGCCAGACCCAGTACTTC. Amino acid sequence: CASSLYSQTQYF. The rearrangement links TRBV7-6 to TRBJ2-5; D remains ambiguous. The V end was cut by 2 bases, the J end by 6 bases, with 7 bases between. Germline values: CDR1 SGHVS, CDR2 FNYEAQ. This CDR3 comprises 12 residues.

This sequence joins TRBV27 and TRBJ2-1; no clear D gene. The CDR3 extends over 14 amino acids. V lost 4 bases to trimming and J lost 7 bases, with 14 bases between them. The germline gives CDR1 MNHEY, CDR2 SMNVEV (reference sequence). CDR3 bases: TGTGCCAGCAGTTATCACCTGTCGAGAAATGAGCAGTTCTTC. Protein sequence: CASSYHLSRNEQFF.

The V and J genes are TRBV7-9 and TRBJ2-1; no firm D call. Per germline, CDR1 SEHNR and CDR2 FQNEAQ (reference sequence). Trimming stripped 2 bases from V and 6 bases from J, with 23 bases between. The CDR3 is 18 residues long. This CDR3 reads CASSLSSFGKPPINEQFF. The CDR3 DNA sequence: TGTGCCAGCAGCTTATCTTCATTCGGCAAACCCCCCATCAATGAGCAGTTCTTC. The whole variable domain, remainder taken from reference TRBV7-9 and TRBJ2-1, is DTGVSQNPRHKITKRGQNVTFRCDPISEHNRLYWYRQTLGQGPEFLTYFQNEAQLEKSRLLSDRFSAERPKGSFSTLEIQRTEQGDSAMYLCASSLSSFGKPPINEQFFGPGTRLTVL.

The chain combines TRBV4-1 with TRBJ1-5, with D possibly TRBD1 on 5 matching bases. Trimming pared 3 bases from V and 6 bases from J, leaving 12 bases between. This CDR3 has 14 amino acids. Germline V CDR1 and CDR2: MGHRA, YSYEKL. CDR3: CASSHSNQGQPQHF. CDR3 nucleotides: TGCGCCAGCAGCCATTCAAATCAGGGTCAGCCCCAGCATTTT.

In this sample, this clone turned up a few times. J is TRBJ1-2 and V is TRBV6-5; TRBD1 agrees at 9 bases. Germline-derived CDR1 and CDR2 are MNHEY and SVGAGI. The CDR3 contains 14 residues. Germline trimming cut 6 bases from V and 5 bases from J; bases unmatched to any gene: 7. This chain's CDR3 is CASRGTGWRYGYTF. The CDR3 DNA is TGTGCCAGCAGGGGGACAGGGTGGAGGTATGGCTACACCTTC.

This clone was found once. This CDR3 reads CASSFLAGGGYNEQFF. In nucleotides, the CDR3 is TGTGCCAGCAGCTTCTTAGCGGGAGGGGGATACAATGAGCAGTTCTTC. J is TRBJ2-1 and V is TRBV11-3; 11 nucleotides agree with TRBD2. V lost 3 bases to trimming and J lost 4 bases; unmatched junction nucleotides: 5. Germline-derived CDR1 and CDR2 are SGHNT and YENEEA. The CDR3 loop spans 16 amino acids.

The genes are TRBV5-1 and TRBJ2-1; D may be TRBD1 (5 bases). The CDR3 runs to 15 residues. With 1 base removed from V and 12 bases from J, the gap between germline ends came to 20 bases. Germline V CDR1 and CDR2: SGHRS, YFSETQ. The CDR3 coding sequence is TGCGCCAGCAGCTTGAGGTCCTACGGCGGCCAGGGGCAGTTCTTC. It translates to CASSLRSYGGQGQFF.

The chain carries TRBV24-1 and TRBJ2-2; TRBD1 matches 8 bases. V dropped 6 bases and J dropped 5; count of bases not matched to a gene: 4. The length of the CDR3 is 14 residues. CDR1 KGHDR and CDR2 SFDVKD come from the germline V gene. CDR3 DNA sequence: TGTGCCACCAGTATAACAGGGGGTACCGGGGAGCTGTTTTTT. It codes for CATSITGGTGELFF.